This T cell receptor (beta chain) is drawn from a study of blood T cell repertoires in COVID-19. About the research overall: The United States, Italy and Spain supplied acute and convalescent COVID-19 samples. PBMCs, B-cell-depleted T cells, or T cells provided the cDNA or gDNA that made up the material.

This CDR3 has 11 amino acids. In the original workflow: It was from reference gene primer amplification that nucleated cell counts were estimated. Only in-frame clones appear in the TCRdb table, and some are missing; sequencing was by immunoSEQ multiplex PCR. That table gives V, J and clone size, and the DNA gave D and trimming. This sample yields about 120,000 clones, of which approximately 74% are seen a single time; roughly 5.5% belongs to the top ten. This clone was counted once. J is TRBJ1-1 and V is TRBV21-1; the DNA was not compared with TRBD1, the D call given in the table. TRBV21-1 is given as a pseudogene. The TCR sequence derives from a man in his sixties with acute or convalescent COVID-19. The sequencing sample was made of peripheral blood. The CDR3 protein is CASARGGEAFF. The DNA of the CDR3 is TGTGCCAGCGCTAGAGGGGGTGAGGCTTTCTTT.